The 3 T cell receptor beta chains given below trace back to one sample, sequenced in a study of blood T cell repertoires in COVID-19. Clones were sequenced by immunoSEQ multiplex PCR, and TCRdb holds only the in-frame ones, with some missing. Of 300,000 to 350,000 clones listed, 87% are singletons. The specimen was peripheral blood. Receptors were obtained from a man between 18 and 35 years old with active or convalescent COVID-19.

The rearrangement uses TRBV11-2 and TRBJ2-1; no clear D gene. CDR1 is SGHAT and CDR2 is FQNNGV in the germline V gene. V shed 5 bases and J shed 6 bases, with 14 bases lying between them. The CDR3 is 14 amino acids. The chain's CDR3 is CASSLNPRVNEQFF. In DNA form, the CDR3 reads TGTGCCAGCAGCCTCAATCCGCGTGTCAATGAGCAGTTCTTC.

V and J are TRBV19 and TRBJ1-2, with D unresolved. V lost 1 base to trimming and J lost 8 bases, with 5 bases between them. This CDR3 spans 11 amino acids. Germline loops: CDR1 LNHDA, CDR2 SQIVND (reference sequence). CDR3 nucleotide sequence: TGTGCCAGTAGTATAGGAGGCGGCTACACCTTC. Encoded protein: CASSIGGGYTF.

This clone was seen more than once but under ten times. CDR3 in amino acids: CASSHGGLGTEAFF. CDR3 coding DNA: TGCGCCAGCAGCCACGGAGGTTTGGGCACTGAAGCTTTCTTT. The chain has TRBV4-1 and TRBJ1-1, with D uncertain. Germline V gives CDR1 MGHRA, CDR2 YSYEKL. Trimming pared 3 bases from V and 4 bases from J, leaving 12 bases between. The CDR3 is made up of 14 amino acids.